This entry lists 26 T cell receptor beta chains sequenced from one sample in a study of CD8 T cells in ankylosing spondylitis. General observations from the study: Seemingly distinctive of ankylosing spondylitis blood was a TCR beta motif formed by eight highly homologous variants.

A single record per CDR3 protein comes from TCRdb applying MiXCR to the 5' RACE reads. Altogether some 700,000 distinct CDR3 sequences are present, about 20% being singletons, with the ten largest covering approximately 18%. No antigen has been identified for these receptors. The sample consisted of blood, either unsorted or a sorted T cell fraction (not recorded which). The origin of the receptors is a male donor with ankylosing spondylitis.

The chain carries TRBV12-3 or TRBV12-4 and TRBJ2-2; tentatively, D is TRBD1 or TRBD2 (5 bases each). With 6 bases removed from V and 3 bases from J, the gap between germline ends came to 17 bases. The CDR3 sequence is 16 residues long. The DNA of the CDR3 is TGTGCCAGCAGGGGGGAGCGAGGGTTCGACACCGGGGAGCTGTTTTTT. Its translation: CASRGERGFDTGELFF.

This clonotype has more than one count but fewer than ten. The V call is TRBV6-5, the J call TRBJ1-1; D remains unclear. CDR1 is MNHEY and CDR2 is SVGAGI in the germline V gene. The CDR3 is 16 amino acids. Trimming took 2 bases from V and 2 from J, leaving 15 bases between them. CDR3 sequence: CASSYGQRPRNTEAFF. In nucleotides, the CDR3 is TGTGCCAGCAGTTACGGGCAAAGGCCACGCAACACTGAAGCTTTCTTT.

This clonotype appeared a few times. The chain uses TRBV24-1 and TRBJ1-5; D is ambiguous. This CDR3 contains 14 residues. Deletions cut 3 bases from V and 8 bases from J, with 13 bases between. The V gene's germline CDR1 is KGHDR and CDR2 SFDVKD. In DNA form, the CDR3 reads TGTGCCACCAGTGATGCAAGGACGGCCGAGCCCCAGCATTTT. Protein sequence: CATSDARTAEPQHF.

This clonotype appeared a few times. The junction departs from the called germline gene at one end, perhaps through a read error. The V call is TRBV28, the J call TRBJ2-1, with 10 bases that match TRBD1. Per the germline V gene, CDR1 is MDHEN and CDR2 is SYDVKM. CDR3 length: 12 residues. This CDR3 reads CASSVRTGGHLF. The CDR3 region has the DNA TGTGCCAGCAGTGTCAGGACAGGGGGACATCTTTTC.

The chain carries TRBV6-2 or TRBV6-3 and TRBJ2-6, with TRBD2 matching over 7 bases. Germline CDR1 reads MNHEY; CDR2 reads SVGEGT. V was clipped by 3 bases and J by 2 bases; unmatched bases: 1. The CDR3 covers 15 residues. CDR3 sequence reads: CASSYAGAGANVLTF. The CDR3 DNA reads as TGTGCCAGCAGTTATGCGGGGGCTGGGGCCAACGTCCTGACTTTC.

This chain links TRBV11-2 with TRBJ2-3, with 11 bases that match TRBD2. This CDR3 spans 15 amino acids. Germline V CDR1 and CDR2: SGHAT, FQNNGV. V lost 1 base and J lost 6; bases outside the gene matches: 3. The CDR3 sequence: CASSLGVAGGDTQYF. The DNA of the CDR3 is TGTGCCAGCAGCTTAGGAGTAGCGGGGGGGGATACGCAGTATTTT.

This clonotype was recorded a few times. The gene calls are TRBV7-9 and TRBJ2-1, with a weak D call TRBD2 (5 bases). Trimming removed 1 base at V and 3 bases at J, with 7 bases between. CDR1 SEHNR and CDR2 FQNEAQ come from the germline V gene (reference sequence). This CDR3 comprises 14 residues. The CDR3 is CASSLVGDYNEQFF. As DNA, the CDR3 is TGTGCCAGCAGCTTAGTCGGGGACTACAATGAGCAGTTCTTC.

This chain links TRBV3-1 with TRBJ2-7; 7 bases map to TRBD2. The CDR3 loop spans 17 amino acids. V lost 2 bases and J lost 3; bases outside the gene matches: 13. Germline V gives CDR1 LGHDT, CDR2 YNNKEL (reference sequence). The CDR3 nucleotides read TGTGCCAGCAGCCAAAGAACCCCGGGACTAACCCACTACGAGCAGTACTTC. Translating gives CASSQRTPGLTHYEQYF.

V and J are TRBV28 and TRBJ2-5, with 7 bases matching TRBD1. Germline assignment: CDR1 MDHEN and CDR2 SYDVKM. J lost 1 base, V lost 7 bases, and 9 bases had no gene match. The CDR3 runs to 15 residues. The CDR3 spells CASKNPRQGQETQYF. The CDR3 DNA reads TGTGCCAGCAAAAACCCCCGACAGGGCCAAGAGACCCAGTACTTC.

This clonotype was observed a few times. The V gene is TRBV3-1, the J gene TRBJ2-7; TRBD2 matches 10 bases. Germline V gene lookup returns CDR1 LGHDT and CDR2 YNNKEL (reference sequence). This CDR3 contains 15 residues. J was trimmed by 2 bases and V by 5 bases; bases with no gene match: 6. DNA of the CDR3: TGTGCCAGCAGCGAGTACACTAGCGGGACCTACGAGCAGTACTTC. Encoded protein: CASSEYTSGTYEQYF.

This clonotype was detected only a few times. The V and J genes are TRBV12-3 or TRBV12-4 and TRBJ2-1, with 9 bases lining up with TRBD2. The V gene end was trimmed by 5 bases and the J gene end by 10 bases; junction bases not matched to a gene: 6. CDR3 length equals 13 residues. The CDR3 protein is CASSPLAGIEQFF. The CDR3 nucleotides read TGTGCCAGCAGTCCCCTAGCGGGAATAGAGCAGTTCTTC.

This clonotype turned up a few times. The CDR3, as DNA: TGTGCCAGCAGTTTAGTAAGTGGCAATCAGCCCCAGCATTTT. Its translation: CASSLVSGNQPQHF. The chain carries TRBV28 and TRBJ1-5; D gene uncertain. CDR1 and CDR2 (germline): MDHEN, SYDVKM. The CDR3 totals 14 residues. Trimming took 2 bases from V and 2 from J, leaving 7 bases between them.

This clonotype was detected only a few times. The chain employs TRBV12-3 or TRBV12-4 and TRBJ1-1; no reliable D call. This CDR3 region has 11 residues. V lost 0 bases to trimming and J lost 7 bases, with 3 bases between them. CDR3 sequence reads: CASSLAGEAFF. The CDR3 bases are TGTGCCAGCAGTTTAGCGGGTGAAGCTTTCTTT.

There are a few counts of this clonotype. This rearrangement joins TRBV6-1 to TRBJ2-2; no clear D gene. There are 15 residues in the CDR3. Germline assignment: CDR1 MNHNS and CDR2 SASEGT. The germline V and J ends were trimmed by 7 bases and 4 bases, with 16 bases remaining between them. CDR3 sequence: CASTPVAPGTGELFF. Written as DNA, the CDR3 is TGTGCCAGCACCCCCGTGGCCCCTGGCACCGGGGAGCTGTTTTTT.

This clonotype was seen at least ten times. In nucleotides, the CDR3 is TGCGCCAGCAGCTTGGCCAGTTCTGGCTACACCTTC. It codes for CASSLASSGYTF. The chain joins TRBV5-1 to TRBJ1-2; unclear D gene. V lost 0 bases, J lost 7 bases, and 7 bases lay in between. The CDR3 is 12 amino acids. Germline V lookup: CDR1 SGHRS, CDR2 YFSETQ.

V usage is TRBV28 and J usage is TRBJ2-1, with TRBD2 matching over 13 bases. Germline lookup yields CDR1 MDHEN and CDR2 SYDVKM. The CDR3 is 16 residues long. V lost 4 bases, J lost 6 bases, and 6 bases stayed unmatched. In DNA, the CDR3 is TGTGCCAGCAGTTCATTCGGGACTAGCGGGACCAATGAGCAGTTCTTC. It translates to CASSSFGTSGTNEQFF.

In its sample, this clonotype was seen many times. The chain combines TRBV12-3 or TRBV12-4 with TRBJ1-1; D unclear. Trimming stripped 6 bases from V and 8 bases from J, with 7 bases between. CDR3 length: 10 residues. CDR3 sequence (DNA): TGTGCCAGCAGGCCCAACGAAGCTTTCTTT. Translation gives CASRPNEAFF.

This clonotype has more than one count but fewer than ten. The CDR3 region has the DNA TGTGCCAGCAGTGAACCGGGCAGGAACACTGAAGCTTTCTTT. As protein: CASSEPGRNTEAFF. The chain links TRBV6-1 to TRBJ1-1; no reliable D call. Germline loops: CDR1 MNHNS, CDR2 SASEGT. Trimming took 2 bases from V and 1 from J, leaving 8 bases between them. This CDR3 is 14 amino acids long.

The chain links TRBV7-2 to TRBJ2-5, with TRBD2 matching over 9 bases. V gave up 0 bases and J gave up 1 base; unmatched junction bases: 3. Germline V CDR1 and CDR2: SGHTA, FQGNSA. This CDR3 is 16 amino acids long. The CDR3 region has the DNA TGTGCCAGCAGCTTAGCCCTAGCGGGACTCCAAGAGACCCAGTACTTC. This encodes CASSLALAGLQETQYF.

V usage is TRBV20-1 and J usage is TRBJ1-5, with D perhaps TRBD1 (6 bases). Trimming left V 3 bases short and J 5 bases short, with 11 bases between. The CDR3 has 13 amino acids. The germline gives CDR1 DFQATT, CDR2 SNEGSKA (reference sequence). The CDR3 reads CSASTGSDQPQHF. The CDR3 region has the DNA TGCAGTGCTAGCACAGGGTCGGATCAGCCCCAGCATTTT.

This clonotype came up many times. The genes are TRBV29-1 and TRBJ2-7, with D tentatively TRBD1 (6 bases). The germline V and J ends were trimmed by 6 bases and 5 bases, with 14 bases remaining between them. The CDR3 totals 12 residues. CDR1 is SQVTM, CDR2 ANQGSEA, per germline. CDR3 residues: CSVDTGSDEQYF. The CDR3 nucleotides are TGCAGCGTAGACACAGGGTCCGACGAGCAGTACTTC.

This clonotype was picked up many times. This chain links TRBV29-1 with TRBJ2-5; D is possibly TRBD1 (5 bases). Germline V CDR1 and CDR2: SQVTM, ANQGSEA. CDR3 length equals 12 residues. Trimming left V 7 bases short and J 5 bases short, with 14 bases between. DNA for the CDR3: TGCAGCGCTGCAGGGTTTGTGGAGACCCAGTACTTC. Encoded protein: CSAAGFVETQYF. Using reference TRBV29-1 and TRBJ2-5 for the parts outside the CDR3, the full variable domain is SAVISQKPSRDICQRGTSLTIQCQVDSQVTMMFWYRQQPGQSLTLIATANQGSEATYESGFVIDKFPISRPNLTFSTLTVSNMSPEDSSIYLCSAAGFVETQYFGPGTRLLVL.

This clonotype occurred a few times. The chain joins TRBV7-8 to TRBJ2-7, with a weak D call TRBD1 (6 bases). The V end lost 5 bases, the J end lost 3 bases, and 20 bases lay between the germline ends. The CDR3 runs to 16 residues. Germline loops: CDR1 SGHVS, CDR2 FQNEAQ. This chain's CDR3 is CASSLGSVGGIYEQYF. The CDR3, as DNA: TGTGCCAGCAGCCTGGGTTCTGTAGGGGGTATCTACGAGCAGTACTTC. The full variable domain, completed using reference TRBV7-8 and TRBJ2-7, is GAGVSQSPRYKVAKRGQDVALRCDPISGHVSLFWYQQALGQGPEFLTYFQNEAQLDKSGLPSDRFFAERPEGSVSTLKIQRTQQEDSAVYLCASSLGSVGGIYEQYFGPGTRLTVT.

The CDR3 is CASSKAGVGHNEQFF. Here the CDR3 DNA reads TGTGCCAGCAGTAAAGCGGGAGTAGGGCACAATGAGCAGTTCTTC. The chain links TRBV7-8 to TRBJ2-1; TRBD2 matches 8 bases. The CDR3 has 15 residues. Trimming removed 6 bases from V and 5 bases from J; junction bases left unmatched: 9. Germline V lookup: CDR1 SGHVS, CDR2 FQNEAQ.

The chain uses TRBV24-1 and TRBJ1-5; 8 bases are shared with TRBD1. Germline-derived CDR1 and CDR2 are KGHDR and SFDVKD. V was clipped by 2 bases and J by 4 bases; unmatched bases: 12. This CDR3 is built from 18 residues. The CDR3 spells CATSDSSWQGAGNQPQHF. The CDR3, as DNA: TGTGCCACCAGTGATTCTTCGTGGCAGGGGGCAGGGAATCAGCCCCAGCATTTT.

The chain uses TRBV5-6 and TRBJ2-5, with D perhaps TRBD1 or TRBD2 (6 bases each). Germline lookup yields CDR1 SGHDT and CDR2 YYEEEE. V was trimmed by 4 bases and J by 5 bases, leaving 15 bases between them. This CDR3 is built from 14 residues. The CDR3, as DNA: TGTGCCAGCAGCACAGGAGGGGGTCGGGAGACCCAGTACTTC. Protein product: CASSTGGGRETQYF.